These 15 T cell receptor beta chains share one sample of origin, sequenced in a study of T-cell reconstitution after alpha-beta-depleted transplantation in children. As it was prepared, the TCRbeta library received unique molecular identifiers. TCRdb analysed the PCR reads with MiXCR anew, one entry per CDR3 protein. The sample has 200,000 to 250,000 distinct CDR3 sequences, roughly 8.2% seen once. The source was PBMCs, mostly from graft donor cells, collected 180 days after TCRalphabeta/CD19-depleted stem cell transplant. Receptor source: a male patient younger than 18 who had a stem cell transplant for acute lymphoblastic leukemia, so the T cells may come from the graft donor.

The V and J genes are TRBV10-2 and TRBJ2-7, with D unresolved. The CDR3 length is 12 residues. The V gene lost 2 bases and the J gene lost 3 bases, with 5 bases spanning the gap. Germline lookup yields CDR1 WSHSY and CDR2 SAAADI. The CDR3 DNA is TGCGCCAGCAGTGAGCTCAGCTACGAGCAGTACTTC. Translation: CASSELSYEQYF.

This clonotype was detected many times. The chain uses TRBV2 and TRBJ2-7, with D possibly TRBD1 on 5 matching bases. V dropped 7 bases and J dropped 3 bases, with 22 bases sitting between them. The CDR3 covers 16 residues. Looked up from germline, CDR1 is SNHLY and CDR2 is FYNNEI. The CDR3 DNA is TGTGCCAGCAATTACAGGCCAGCTACGATCAGCTACGAGCAGTACTTC. Amino acids: CASNYRPATISYEQYF.

The sample holds many counts of this clonotype. J is TRBJ2-2 and V is TRBV7-3; D perhaps matches TRBD1 (6 bases). Germline V lookup: CDR1 SGHTA, CDR2 FQGTGA. This CDR3 contains 14 residues. Trimming took 3 bases from V and 3 from J, leaving 8 bases between them. The CDR3 DNA reads TGTGCCAGCAGCTTGGGACATCACACCGGGGAGCTGTTTTTT. It encodes CASSLGHHTGELFF.

This clonotype showed up many times. The chain is built from TRBV20-1 and TRBJ1-5; D is perhaps TRBD1 (5 bases). V gave up 2 bases and J gave up 6 bases, with 14 bases separating them. CDR1 and CDR2 from the germline V gene are DFQATT and SNEGSKA (reference sequence). The CDR3 runs to 14 residues. This CDR3 reads CSARPQGDAQPQHF. The CDR3 DNA is TGCAGTGCTAGACCCCAGGGTGATGCTCAGCCCCAGCATTTT.

V is TRBV7-2 and J is TRBJ1-2, with 7 nucleotides matching TRBD1. V shed 5 bases, J shed 4 bases, and the junction held 4 bases outside the gene matches. This CDR3 is 13 amino acids long. Germline values: CDR1 SGHTA, CDR2 FQGNSA. CDR3 loop: CASSKTGFYGYTF. CDR3 nucleotide sequence: TGTGCCAGCAGCAAGACAGGGTTCTATGGCTACACCTTC.

This clonotype was seen repeatedly, ten times or more. CDR3 nucleotides: TGCGCCAGCAGCCAAGCCAAACTACCGAAGGGAGAGACCCAGTACTTC. Its protein product is CASSQAKLPKGETQYF. The chain links TRBV4-1 to TRBJ2-5, with unresolved D. V lost 1 base, J lost 4 bases, and 16 bases lay in between. This CDR3 is 16 amino acids long. From germline, CDR1 is MGHRA and CDR2 YSYEKL.

In this sample, this clonotype turned up a few times. The chain uses TRBV18 and TRBJ2-5; no firm D call. Germline V gives CDR1 KGHSH, CDR2 LQKENI. CDR3 length: 14 residues. Deletions cut 3 bases from V and 1 base from J, with 9 bases between. This CDR3 is CASSPARPQETQYF. In DNA, the CDR3 is TGTGCCAGCTCACCCGCCAGGCCCCAAGAGACCCAGTACTTC.

This clonotype was seen ten or more times. An end of the junction does not agree with germline; a read error may underlie this. V is TRBV10-3 and J is TRBJ1-2, with TRBD1 as a possible D gene (6 bases). CDR1 and CDR2 (germline): ENHRY, SYGVKD. The CDR3 length is 12 residues. The CDR3 sequence is CAISESWGAHSF. The CDR3 nucleotides read TGTGCCATCAGTGAGTCGTGGGGGGCACATTCCTTC.

This clonotype was recorded many times. The chain links TRBV7-3 to TRBJ1-1; D not certain. The CDR3 contains 13 residues. Germline V CDR1 and CDR2: SGHTA, FQGTGA. Trimming shortened V by 5 bases and J by 2 bases, and 9 bases separated the two germline ends. CDR3 protein: CASSAYTNTEAFF. CDR3 nucleotides: TGTGCCAGCAGCGCATACACCAACACTGAAGCTTTCTTT.

This clonotype was observed many times. The chain joins TRBV12-3 or TRBV12-4 to TRBJ1-6; tentative D call: TRBD1 (6 bases). V lost 4 bases to trimming and J lost 10 bases, with 14 bases between them. The CDR3 is made up of 14 amino acids. DNA for the CDR3: TGTGCCAGCAGTTACAGGGTTGGGGGGTCACCCCTCCACTTT. This translates into CASSYRVGGSPLHF.

With respect to this clonotype: This may be a read error: a much more frequent sequence differs by one nucleotide. The chain links TRBV12-3 or TRBV12-4 to TRBJ1-1; perhaps TRBD1 as D (5 bases). This CDR3 region has 13 residues. Trimming removed 10 bases from V and 2 bases from J, with 14 bases in between. The DNA for the CDR3 is TGTGCCAACATCCTTACAGGAAACACTGAAGCTTTCTTT. It specifies CANILTGNTEAFF.

This clonotype was observed a handful of times. This rearrangement joins TRBV23-1 to TRBJ2-3, with D perhaps TRBD1 (6 bases). TRBV23-1 is marked as an open reading frame, function uncertain. There are 16 residues in the CDR3. With 9 bases removed from V and 1 base from J, the gap between germline ends came to 20 bases. CDR3 region: CARTGKSSHRTDTQYF. As DNA, the CDR3 is TGCGCCAGAACAGGGAAATCGTCGCACCGCACAGATACGCAGTATTTT.

Many counts were recorded for this clonotype. The rearrangement links TRBV5-1 to TRBJ2-7; 10 bases are a match to TRBD1. This CDR3 spans 13 amino acids. V dropped 4 bases and J dropped 6; count of bases not matched to a gene: 4. In germline, CDR1 is SGHRS, CDR2 YFSETQ. The CDR3 nucleotides read TGCGCCAGCAGCCTGACAGGGGGCGGCGAGCAGTACTTC. Translation: CASSLTGGGEQYF.

This clonotype was detected many times. The chain uses TRBV6-5 and TRBJ2-7; D unclear. The CDR3 is 15 residues long. V lost 1 base, J lost 2 bases, and 12 bases lay in between. Per the germline V gene, CDR1 is MNHEY and CDR2 is SVGAGI. CDR3 nucleotides: TGTGCCAGCAGTTACTACTCAGGCAAGGCCTACGAGCAGTACTTC. Encoded protein: CASSYYSGKAYEQYF.

This clonotype appeared many times. The chain couples TRBV20-1 to TRBJ2-1; 12 nucleotides match TRBD2. Unmatched junction bases numbered 11, after V lost 3 bases and J lost 8 bases. Germline V gene lookup returns CDR1 DFQATT and CDR2 SNEGSKA (reference sequence). This CDR3 has 16 amino acids. The CDR3 sequence: CSASRRTSGIFDEQFF. The CDR3 nucleotides are TGCAGTGCTAGCAGACGGACTAGCGGGATTTTCGATGAGCAGTTCTTC.